The sequence of this T cell receptor (beta chain) was determined in a study of T-cell reconstitution after alpha-beta-depleted transplantation in children. Whole-study results and caveats: At around two months after transplant, the alpha-beta T cells were reportedly derived from several hundred expanded clones that came from non-depleted graft cells. Some patients' high day-60 TCRbeta diversity was attributed to recipient cells surviving conditioning. Among T cells one year after transplant, newly produced cells accounted for most counts and diversity.

The CDR3 is 13 amino acids. Trimming cost V 1 base and J 3 bases, with 10 bases left between them. Germline lookup yields CDR1 DFQATT and CDR2 SNEGSKA (reference sequence). Construction of the TCRbeta library involved unique molecular identifiers. TCRdb passed the PCR reads through MiXCR, listing each CDR3 protein once. The data show under 750,000 distinct CDR3 sequences, 23% seen once. In this sample, this clonotype turned up a few times. Its antigen is not identified. This TCR came from a boy under two years old who had a stem cell transplant for acute myeloid leukemia, so the T cells may come from the graft donor. The starting material was PBMCs, mostly from graft donor cells, obtained 360 days after TCRalphabeta/CD19-depleted stem cell transplant. The rearrangement links TRBV20-1 to TRBJ2-7; no reliable D call. The CDR3 sequence is CSARGQYNYEQYF. CDR3 bases: TGCAGTGCTAGAGGCCAGTATAACTACGAGCAGTACTTC.